The clone carrying this T cell receptor beta chain was observed once. The data are from a study of blood T cell repertoires in COVID-19. Study background: PBMCs, B-cell-depleted T cells, or T cells provided the cDNA or gDNA that made up the material.

All recovered Cohort 3 donors got two negative PCRs, got clearance, or saw symptom resolution. The V and J ends lost 5 bases and 3 bases respectively, with 17 bases between them. Germline V gene data show CDR1 as SEHNR and CDR2 as FQNEAQ (reference sequence). This CDR3 is built from 15 residues. TCRdb's table, derived via immunoSEQ multiplex PCR, lists solely in-frame clones and lacks some. The table lists 400,000 to 450,000 clones, 80% to 90% of them singletons. This receptor was obtained from a man younger than 45 who had recovered from COVID-19. Sequencing input: PBMCs or T cells enriched from blood (not recorded which). The chain carries TRBV7-9 and TRBJ2-7; the D gene is possibly TRBD1 (6 bases). For the CDR3, the DNA is TGTGCCAGCAGCCCTACTGGGGGCGGCAGCTACGAGCAGTACTTC. This codes for CASSPTGGGSYEQYF.